The 5 T cell receptor beta chains below were found in one sample sequenced in a study of CD8+ T cells in alopecia areata. Extracted RNA was reverse transcribed into cDNA, the sequencing template. TCRdb keeps only in-frame clones here, not all; method: immunoSEQ multiplex PCR. The repertoire consists of 110,000 or so clones, with approximately 51% occurring once and the leading ten covering about 3.2%. The treatment was: oral pan-JAK inhibitor, 5-10 mg twice daily. This material consisted of CD4+ T cells sorted from blood, taken at week 24, from a patient treated with tofacitinib. These TCRs come from a human donor with alopecia areata.

The chain couples TRBV30 to TRBJ2-2, with 7 bases identical to TRBD2. Looked up from germline, CDR1 is GTSNPN and CDR2 is SVGIG (reference sequence). V lost 5 bases, J lost 7 bases, and 10 bases stayed unmatched. CDR3 length equals 14 residues. In DNA form, the CDR3 reads TGTGCCTGGGGCGCGCGGGGGACCAGCGGGGAGCTGTTTTTT. It translates to CAWGARGTSGELFF.

The chain uses TRBV5-1 and TRBJ1-1; D may be TRBD1 (5 bases). CDR3 size: 14 residues. The V end was cut by 3 bases, the J end by 2 bases, with 11 bases between. Germline V gene sequence: CDR1 SGHRS, CDR2 YFSETQ. The CDR3 region has the DNA TGCGCCAGCAGCTCCCAGGGCGCAAACACTGAAGCTTTCTTT. Protein sequence: CASSSQGANTEAFF.

This chain uses TRBV30 with TRBJ1-1, with unresolved D. The CDR3 sequence is 13 residues long. Trimming took off 2 bases at V and 5 bases at J, with 12 bases between the two ends. Per germline, CDR1 GTSNPN and CDR2 SVGIG (reference sequence). The CDR3 coding sequence is TGTGCCTGGAGTTGGGAAGGGCTGACTGAAGCTTTCTTT. It encodes CAWSWEGLTEAFF.

The J gene is TRBJ1-5, the V gene TRBV2; no firm D call. CDR3 length: 15 residues. From germline, CDR1 is SNHLY and CDR2 FYNNEI. The V end lost 7 bases, the J end lost 0 bases, and 13 bases lay between the germline ends. CDR3 region: CASTSEGYSNQPQHF. The CDR3 nucleotides are TGTGCCAGCACTTCCGAGGGATATAGCAATCAGCCCCAGCATTTT.

This rearrangement joins TRBV25-1 to TRBJ1-2; 9 bases are a match to TRBD1. CDR1 MGHDK and CDR2 SYGVNS come from the germline V gene. The CDR3 is 14 residues long. V lost 5 bases, J lost 7 bases, and 8 bases stayed unmatched. CDR3 nucleotide sequence: TGTGCCAGCAGTCCCCGGGACAGGGTCGGTGGCTACACCTTC. It yields the protein CASSPRDRVGGYTF.